What follows describes a single T cell receptor beta chain. Sequencing used immunoSEQ multiplex PCR; TCRdb keeps in-frame clones, though not all of them. In the table there are some 42,000 clones, just under 85% of which are singletons. The data stem from a study of blood T cell repertoires in COVID-19. Overall study: Acute and convalescent COVID-19 samples came from the United States, Italy and Spain.

Trimming at V came to 2 bases and at J to 6 bases, leaving 4 bases not matched to a gene. The CDR3 contains 14 residues. Germline lookup yields CDR1 MNHEY and CDR2 SVGAGI. The material sequenced was peripheral blood. The V gene is TRBV6-5, the J gene TRBJ2-1; 7 bases fit TRBD2. This clonotype originated in a man aged 50-59 years with active COVID-19. CDR3 loop: CASSYASGGNEQFF. The CDR3, as DNA: TGTGCCAGCAGTTACGCTAGCGGAGGCAATGAGCAGTTCTTC.